This entry features one T cell receptor (beta chain) sequence. Its specificity is not known. The CDR3 has 15 amino acids. Trimming stripped 1 base from V and 4 bases from J, with 10 bases between. CDR1 is SGHDN, CDR2 FVKESK, per germline. This record comes from a study of T cells in pancreatic ductal adenocarcinoma. Study-wide points: The resected cohort was biased toward the minority with early-stage disease. Blood had more productive templates and about 7.9-fold more unique clonotypes than tumor. Tumors hold more CD45RO+ effector T cells, which may bias toward lower diversity.

No neoadjuvant therapy was given to the selected pancreatic ductal adenocarcinoma patients before their surgery. Clones were sequenced by immunoSEQ multiplex PCR, and TCRdb holds only the in-frame ones, with some missing. The sample lists about 29,000 clones, around nine tenths occurring once. The TCR was taken from a human donor with pancreatic ductal adenocarcinoma. This chain connects TRBV14 to TRBJ2-2; D is ambiguous. Sequences were obtained from PBMCs. CDR3 residues: CASSQALERTGELFF. CDR3 coding DNA: TGTGCCAGCAGCCAAGCCTTAGAGCGCACCGGGGAGCTGTTTTTT.